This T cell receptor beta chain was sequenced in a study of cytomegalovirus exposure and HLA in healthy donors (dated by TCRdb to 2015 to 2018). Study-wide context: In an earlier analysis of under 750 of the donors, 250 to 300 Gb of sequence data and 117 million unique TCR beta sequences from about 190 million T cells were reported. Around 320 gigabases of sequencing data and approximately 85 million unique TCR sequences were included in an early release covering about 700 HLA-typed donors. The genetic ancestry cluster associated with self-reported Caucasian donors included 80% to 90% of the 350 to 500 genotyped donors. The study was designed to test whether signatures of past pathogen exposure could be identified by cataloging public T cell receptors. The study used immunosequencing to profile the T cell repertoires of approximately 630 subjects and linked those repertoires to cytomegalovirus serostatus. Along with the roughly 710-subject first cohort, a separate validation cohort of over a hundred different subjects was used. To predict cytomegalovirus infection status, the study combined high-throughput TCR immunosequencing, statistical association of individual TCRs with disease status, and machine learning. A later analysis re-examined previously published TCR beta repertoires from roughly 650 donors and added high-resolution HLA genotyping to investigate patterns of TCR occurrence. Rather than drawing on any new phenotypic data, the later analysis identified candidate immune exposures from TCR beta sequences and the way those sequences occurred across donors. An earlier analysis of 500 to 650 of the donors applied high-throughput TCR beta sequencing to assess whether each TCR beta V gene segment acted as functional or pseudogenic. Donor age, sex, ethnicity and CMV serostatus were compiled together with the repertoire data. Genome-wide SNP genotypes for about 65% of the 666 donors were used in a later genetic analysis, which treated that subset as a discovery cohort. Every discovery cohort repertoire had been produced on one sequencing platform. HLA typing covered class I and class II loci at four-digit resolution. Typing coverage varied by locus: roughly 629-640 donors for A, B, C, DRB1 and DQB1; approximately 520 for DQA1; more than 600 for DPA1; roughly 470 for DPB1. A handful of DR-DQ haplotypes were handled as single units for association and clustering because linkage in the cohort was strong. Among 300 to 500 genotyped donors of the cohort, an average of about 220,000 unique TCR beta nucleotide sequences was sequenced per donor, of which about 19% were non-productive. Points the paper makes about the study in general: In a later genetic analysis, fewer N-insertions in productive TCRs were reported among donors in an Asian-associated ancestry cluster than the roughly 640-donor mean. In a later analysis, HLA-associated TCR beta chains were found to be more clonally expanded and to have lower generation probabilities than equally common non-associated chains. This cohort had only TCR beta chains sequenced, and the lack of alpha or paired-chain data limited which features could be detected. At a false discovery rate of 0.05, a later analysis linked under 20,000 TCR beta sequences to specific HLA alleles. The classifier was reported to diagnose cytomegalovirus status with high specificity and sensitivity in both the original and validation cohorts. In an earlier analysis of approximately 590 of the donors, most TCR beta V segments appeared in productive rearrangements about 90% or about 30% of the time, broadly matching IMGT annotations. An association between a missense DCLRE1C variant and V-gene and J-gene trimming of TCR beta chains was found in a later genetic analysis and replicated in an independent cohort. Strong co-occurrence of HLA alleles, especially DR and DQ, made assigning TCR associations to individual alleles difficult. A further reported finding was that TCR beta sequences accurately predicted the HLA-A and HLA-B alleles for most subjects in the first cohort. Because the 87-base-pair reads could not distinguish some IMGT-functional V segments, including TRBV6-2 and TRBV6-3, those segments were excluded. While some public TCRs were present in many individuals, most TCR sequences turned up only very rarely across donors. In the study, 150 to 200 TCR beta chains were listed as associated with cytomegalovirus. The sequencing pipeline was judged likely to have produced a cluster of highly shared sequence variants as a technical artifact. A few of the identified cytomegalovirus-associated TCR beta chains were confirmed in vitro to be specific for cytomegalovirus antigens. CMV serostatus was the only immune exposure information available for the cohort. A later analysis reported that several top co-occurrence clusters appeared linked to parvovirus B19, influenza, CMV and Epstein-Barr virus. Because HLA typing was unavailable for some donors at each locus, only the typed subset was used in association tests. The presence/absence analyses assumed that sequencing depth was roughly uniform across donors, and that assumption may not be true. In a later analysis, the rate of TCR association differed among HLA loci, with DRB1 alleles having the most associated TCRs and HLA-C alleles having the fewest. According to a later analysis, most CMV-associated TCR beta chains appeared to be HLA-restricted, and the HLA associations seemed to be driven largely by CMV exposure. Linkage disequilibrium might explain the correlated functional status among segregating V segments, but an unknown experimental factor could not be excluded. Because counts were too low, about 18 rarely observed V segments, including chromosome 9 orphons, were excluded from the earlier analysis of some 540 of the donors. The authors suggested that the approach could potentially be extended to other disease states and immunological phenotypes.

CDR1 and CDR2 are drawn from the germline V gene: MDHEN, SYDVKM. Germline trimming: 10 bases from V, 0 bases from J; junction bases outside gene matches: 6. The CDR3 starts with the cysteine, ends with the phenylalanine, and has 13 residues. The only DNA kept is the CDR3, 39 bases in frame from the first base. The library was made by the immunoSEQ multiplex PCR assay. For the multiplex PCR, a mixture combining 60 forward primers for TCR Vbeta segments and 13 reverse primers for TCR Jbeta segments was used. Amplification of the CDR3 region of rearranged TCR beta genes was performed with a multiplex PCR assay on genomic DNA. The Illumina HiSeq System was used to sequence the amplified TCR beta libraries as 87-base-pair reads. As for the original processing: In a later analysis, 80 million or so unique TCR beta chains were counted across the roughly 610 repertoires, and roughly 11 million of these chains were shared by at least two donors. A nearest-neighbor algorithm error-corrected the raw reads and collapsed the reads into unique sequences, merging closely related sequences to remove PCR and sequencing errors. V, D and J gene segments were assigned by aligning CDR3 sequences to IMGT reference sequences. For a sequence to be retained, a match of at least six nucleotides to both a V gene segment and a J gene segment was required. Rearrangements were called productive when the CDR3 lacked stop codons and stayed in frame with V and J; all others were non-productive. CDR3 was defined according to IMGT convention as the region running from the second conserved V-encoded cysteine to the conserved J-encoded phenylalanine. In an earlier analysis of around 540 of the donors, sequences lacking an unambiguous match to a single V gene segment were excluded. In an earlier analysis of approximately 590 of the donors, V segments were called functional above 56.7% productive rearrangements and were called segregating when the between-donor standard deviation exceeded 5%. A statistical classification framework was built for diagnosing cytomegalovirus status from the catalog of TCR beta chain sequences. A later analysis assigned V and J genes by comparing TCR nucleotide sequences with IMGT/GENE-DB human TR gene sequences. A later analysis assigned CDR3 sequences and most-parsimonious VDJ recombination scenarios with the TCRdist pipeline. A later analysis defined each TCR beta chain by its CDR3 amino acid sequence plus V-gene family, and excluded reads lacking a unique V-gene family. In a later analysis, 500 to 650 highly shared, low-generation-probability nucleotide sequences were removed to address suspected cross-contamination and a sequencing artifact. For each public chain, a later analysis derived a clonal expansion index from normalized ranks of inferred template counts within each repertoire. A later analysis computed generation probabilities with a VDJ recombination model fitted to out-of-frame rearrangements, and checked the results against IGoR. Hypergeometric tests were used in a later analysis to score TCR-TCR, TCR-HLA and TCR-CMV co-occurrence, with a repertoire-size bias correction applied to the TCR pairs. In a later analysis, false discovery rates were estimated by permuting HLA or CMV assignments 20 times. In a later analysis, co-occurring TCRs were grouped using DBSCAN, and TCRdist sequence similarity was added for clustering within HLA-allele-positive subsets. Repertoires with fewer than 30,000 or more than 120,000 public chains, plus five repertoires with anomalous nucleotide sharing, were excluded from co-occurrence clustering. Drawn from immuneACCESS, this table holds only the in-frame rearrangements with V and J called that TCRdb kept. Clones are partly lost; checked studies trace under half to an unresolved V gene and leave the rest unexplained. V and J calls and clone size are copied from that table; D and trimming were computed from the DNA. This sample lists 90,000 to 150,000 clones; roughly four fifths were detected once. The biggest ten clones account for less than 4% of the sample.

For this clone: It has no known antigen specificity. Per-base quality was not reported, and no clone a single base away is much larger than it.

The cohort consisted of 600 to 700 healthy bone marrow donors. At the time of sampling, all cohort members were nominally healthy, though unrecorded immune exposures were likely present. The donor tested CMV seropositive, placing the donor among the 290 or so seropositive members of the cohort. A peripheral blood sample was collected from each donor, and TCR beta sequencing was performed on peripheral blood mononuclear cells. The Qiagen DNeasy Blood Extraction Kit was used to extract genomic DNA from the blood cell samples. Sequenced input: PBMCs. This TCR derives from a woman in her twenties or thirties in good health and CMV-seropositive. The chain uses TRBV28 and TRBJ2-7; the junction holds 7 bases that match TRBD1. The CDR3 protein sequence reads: CAIRGQFSYEQYF. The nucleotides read TGTGCCATCAGGGGACAGTTCTCCTACGAGCAGTACTTC. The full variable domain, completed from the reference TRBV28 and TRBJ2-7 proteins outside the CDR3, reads DVKVTQSSRYLVKRTGEKVFLECVQDMDHENMFWYRQDPGLGLRLIYFSYDVKMKEKGDIPEGYSVSREKKERFSLILESASTNQTSMYLCAIRGQFSYEQYFGPGTRLTVT.